These 24 T cell receptor beta chains were all obtained from the same sample, sequenced in a study of T-cell memory formation after mild COVID-19. TCRdb re-derived calls from the 5' RACE reads in MiXCR, one entry per CDR3 protein. The sample lists 300,000 or so distinct CDR3 sequences, roughly 15% occurring once. The sequenced material came from PBMCs or a T cell subset sorted from them (not recorded which). These receptors originate from a man aged 18 to 35 who had mild COVID-19 (a few samples of this study predate the infection). Cell type and time point are not known.

A few counts support this clonotype. This chain connects TRBV7-2 to TRBJ1-6; the D gene is possibly TRBD1 (5 bases). CDR1 is SGHTA and CDR2 is FQGNSA in the germline V gene. V was trimmed by 3 bases and J by 6 bases, leaving 12 bases between them. This CDR3 region has 15 residues. For the CDR3, the DNA is TGTGCCAGCAGCTTCGAGGCAGGGATTAATTCACCCCTCCACTTT. Amino acids: CASSFEAGINSPLHF.

The table lists this clonotype with many counts. The chain has TRBV6-1 and TRBJ2-3; possible D gene TRBD1, 6 bases. CDR1 is MNHNS and CDR2 is SASEGT in the germline V gene. V lost 8 bases and J lost 1, with 13 bases in between. CDR3 length: 14 residues. For the CDR3, the DNA is TGTGCCAGCTTATGGAACAGGGGCACAGATACGCAGTATTTT. Protein sequence: CASLWNRGTDTQYF.

This clonotype has at least ten counts. The chain's CDR3 is CASSLPRQGREKETQYF. In DNA form, the CDR3 reads TGTGCCAGCAGCTTACCCAGACAGGGGAGAGAAAAAGAGACCCAGTACTTC. V usage is TRBV7-9 and J usage is TRBJ2-5; 8 nucleotides match TRBD1. Germline CDR1 SEHNR, CDR2 FQNEAQ (reference sequence). The CDR3 runs to 17 residues. With 2 bases clipped from V and 3 bases from J, the junction kept 11 bases outside the gene matches.

There are many counts of this clonotype. This sequence joins TRBV7-2 and TRBJ1-2, with D hard to call. The CDR3 is 12 residues long. Between the trimmed V and J ends, which lost 1 base and 8 bases, there was a span of 8 bases. Germline CDR1 reads SGHTA; CDR2 reads FQGNSA. Written as DNA, the CDR3 is TGTGCCAGCAGCTTAGAAGGGAACGGCTACACCTTC. Translating gives CASSLEGNGYTF.

The CDR3 nucleotides are TGTGCCAGCAGTTACAGAGGGTCTGCCTACAATGAGCAGTTCTTC. It yields the protein CASSYRGSAYNEQFF. The genes are TRBV6-2 or TRBV6-3 and TRBJ2-1, with D perhaps matching TRBD2 (5 bases). The CDR3 is 15 residues long. Looked up from germline, CDR1 is MNHEY and CDR2 is SVGEGT. V shed 2 bases and J shed 2 bases, with 10 bases lying between them.

There are many counts of this clonotype. V and J are TRBV6-2 or TRBV6-3 and TRBJ2-7, with D hard to call. With 3 bases removed from V and 7 bases from J, the gap between germline ends came to 16 bases. Germline assignment: CDR1 MNHEY and CDR2 SVGEGT. This CDR3 is 14 amino acids long. This chain's CDR3 is CASSYGPISGEQYV. The CDR3 DNA reads TGTGCCAGCAGTTATGGACCGATTTCTGGGGAGCAGTACGTC.

The rearrangement joins TRBV19 to TRBJ1-2; D unresolved. Germline lookup yields CDR1 LNHDA and CDR2 SQIVND (reference sequence). Trimming took 4 bases from V and 4 from J, leaving 10 bases between them. The CDR3 sequence is 13 residues long. CDR3 protein: CASSKGFRYGYTF. CDR3 DNA sequence: TGTGCCAGTAGTAAGGGTTTCCGCTATGGCTACACCTTC.

The CDR3 protein is CASSQGPAGGPGDNEQFF. DNA for the CDR3: TGCGCCAGCAGCCAAGGCCCTGCGGGGGGGCCAGGGGACAATGAGCAGTTCTTC. The V gene is TRBV4-1, the J gene TRBJ2-1, with TRBD2 identical over 9 bases. Germline V gene data show CDR1 as MGHRA and CDR2 as YSYEKL. The CDR3 loop spans 18 amino acids. The V and J ends lost 1 base and 5 bases, in that order; junction bases with no gene match: 12.

This clonotype was seen more than once but under ten times. Since a much larger clone is just one base distant, this may be a read error. V usage is TRBV4-3 and J usage is TRBJ2-3; no definite D call. Germline V gene lookup returns CDR1 LGHNA and CDR2 YSLEER. This CDR3 has 15 amino acids. The CDR3 DNA is TGCGTCAGCAGCCCGTCTTGGGGAAACACAGATACGCAGTATTTT. Protein: CVSSPSWGNTDTQYF.

The chain recombines TRBV7-2 with TRBJ2-3, with no clear D. From germline, CDR1 is SGHTA and CDR2 FQGNSA. V lost 6 bases and J lost 2, with 15 bases in between. This CDR3 is built from 15 residues. The CDR3, as DNA: TGTGCCAGCAGATTCCCCCTGGGCTCCACAGATACGCAGTATTTT. This sequence encodes CASRFPLGSTDTQYF.

This clonotype was seen more than once but under ten times. The rearrangement links TRBV4-3 to TRBJ1-6; D is unresolved. V lost 1 base and J 5 bases, leaving 18 bases between the germline ends. The CDR3 is made up of 18 amino acids. Germline V gene lookup returns CDR1 LGHNA and CDR2 YSLEER. CDR3 sequence reads: CASSQASHGSANNSPLHF. The CDR3 DNA is TGCGCCAGCAGCCAAGCATCGCACGGGAGTGCGAATAATTCACCCCTCCACTTT.

The chain has TRBV11-2 and TRBJ2-6; D unclear. Trimming pared 4 bases from V and 2 bases from J, leaving 15 bases between. CDR3 size: 17 residues. Looked up from germline, CDR1 is SGHAT and CDR2 is FQNNGV. CDR3 protein: CASSSPSLSPGANVLTF. The DNA of the CDR3 is TGTGCCAGCAGCTCCCCCTCTCTTTCGCCTGGGGCCAACGTCCTGACTTTC.

The chain is built from TRBV29-1 and TRBJ2-3; no definite D call. Trimming left V 6 bases short and J 4 bases short, with 5 bases between. This CDR3 contains 10 residues. Germline lookup yields CDR1 SQVTM and CDR2 ANQGSEA. In DNA, the CDR3 is TGCAGCGTGGAATCAGATACGCAGTATTTT. It translates to CSVESDTQYF.

The V and J genes are TRBV9 and TRBJ2-3; 8 positions agree with TRBD1. Germline V gene data show CDR1 as SGDLS and CDR2 as YYNGEE. The length of the CDR3 is 16 residues. V trimming: 0 bases; J trimming: 5 bases; junction bases outside the gene matches: 8. The CDR3 nucleotides read TGTGCCAGCAGCGTAGAATGGACAGGGAGAGGAGATACGCAGTATTTT. It yields the protein CASSVEWTGRGDTQYF. The full variable domain, its missing parts supplied by reference TRBV9 and TRBJ2-3, is DSGVTQTPKHLITATGQRVTLRCSPRSGDLSVYWYQQSLDQGLQFLIQYYNGEERAKGNILERFSAQQFPDLHSELNLSSLELGDSALYFCASSVEWTGRGDTQYFGPGTRLTVL.

J is TRBJ2-3 and V is TRBV27; no clear D gene. CDR3 length: 13 residues. The V gene lost 5 bases and the J gene lost 0 bases, with 6 bases spanning the gap. Looked up from germline, CDR1 is MNHEY and CDR2 is SMNVEV (reference sequence). CDR3 DNA: TGTGCCAGCAGTATGGGCAGCACAGATACGCAGTATTTT. Its translation is CASSMGSTDTQYF.

This clonotype came up a few times. The CDR3 coding sequence is TGTGCCAGCAGCTCTTGGCAGAGCGGGGCTTTCTTT. Translated, it gives CASSSWQSGAFF. The V and J genes are TRBV5-6 and TRBJ1-1; D gene unclear. This CDR3 region has 12 residues. V was trimmed by 3 bases and J by 11 bases, leaving 14 bases between them. CDR1 is SGHDT and CDR2 is YYEEEE in the germline V gene.

The chain links TRBV9 to TRBJ1-5; no definite D call. Germline CDR1 is SGDLS and CDR2 is YYNGEE. The CDR3 has 15 residues. Trimming cost V 1 base and J 2 bases, with 10 bases left between them. CDR3 coding DNA: TGTGCCAGCAGCGTATCTGGGCAAGGCAATCAGCCCCAGCATTTT. The encoded protein is CASSVSGQGNQPQHF. The variable domain in full, completed from reference TRBV9 and TRBJ1-5, reads DSGVTQTPKHLITATGQRVTLRCSPRSGDLSVYWYQQSLDQGLQFLIQYYNGEERAKGNILERFSAQQFPDLHSELNLSSLELGDSALYFCASSVSGQGNQPQHFGDGTRLSIL.

This clonotype was seen a handful of times. The rearrangement uses TRBV7-2 and TRBJ1-5, with D possibly being TRBD1 (5 bases). Per the germline V gene, CDR1 is SGHTA and CDR2 is FQGNSA. The CDR3 has 14 amino acids. With 3 bases removed from V and 2 bases from J, the gap between germline ends came to 8 bases. The CDR3 spells CASSFQGRNQPQHF. CDR3 sequence (DNA): TGTGCCAGCAGCTTTCAGGGCCGCAATCAGCCCCAGCATTTT.

Only a few counts were recorded for this clonotype. The chain is built from TRBV29-1 and TRBJ1-1, with D perhaps TRBD1 (5 bases). Germline V gene lookup returns CDR1 SQVTM and CDR2 ANQGSEA. V lost 8 bases and J 5 bases, leaving 21 bases between the germline ends. CDR3 size: 14 residues. CDR3 coding DNA: TGCAGCTCACGCGGGGCCAGGGCGGGGACTGAAGCTTTCTTT. Its protein product is CSSRGARAGTEAFF. Combining the CDR3 with reference TRBV29-1 and TRBJ1-1 gives the whole variable domain SAVISQKPSRDICQRGTSLTIQCQVDSQVTMMFWYRQQPGQSLTLIATANQGSEATYESGFVIDKFPISRPNLTFSTLTVSNMSPEDSSIYLCSSRGARAGTEAFFGQGTRLTVV.

The table lists this clonotype with a few counts. This sequence joins TRBV29-1 and TRBJ2-1; no firm D call. Germline V CDR1 and CDR2: SQVTM, ANQGSEA. Trimming pared 1 base from V and 2 bases from J, leaving 12 bases between. CDR3 size: 15 residues. The DNA for the CDR3 is TGCAGCGTTGAAGTCGGCCTAACCGCCTACAATGAGCAGTTCTTC. As protein: CSVEVGLTAYNEQFF.

The chain combines TRBV20-1 with TRBJ1-5, with D tentatively TRBD1 (6 bases). CDR1 is DFQATT and CDR2 is SNEGSKA in the germline V gene (reference sequence). CDR3 length: 12 amino acids. V shed 5 bases and J shed 12 bases, with 17 bases lying between them. CDR3 coding DNA: TGCAGTGCTTCCGCAGGGGTGAGAAACCAGCATTTT. It is translated as CSASAGVRNQHF.

This clonotype turned up a few times. The chain carries TRBV18 and TRBJ2-7; D ambiguous. The length of the CDR3 is 14 residues. V lost 1 base and J lost 3, with 10 bases in between. Germline-derived CDR1 and CDR2 are KGHSH and LQKENI. The CDR3 coding sequence is TGTGCCAGCTCACCACGTCAGGATAGCTACGAGCAGTACGTC. This encodes CASSPRQDSYEQYV.

In DNA, the CDR3 is TGTGCCACGGGACAGCCCCAAGAGACCCAGTACTTC. It is translated as CATGQPQETQYF. The V gene is TRBV19, the J gene TRBJ2-5, with 7 bases lining up with TRBD1. Germline trimming cut 10 bases from V and 1 base from J; bases unmatched to any gene: 3. The CDR3 has 12 amino acids. From germline, CDR1 is LNHDA and CDR2 SQIVND (reference sequence).

This clonotype was seen a handful of times. The chain carries TRBV7-9 and TRBJ2-7, with 9 bases fitting TRBD1. V was clipped by 2 bases and J by 3 bases; unmatched bases: 5. This CDR3 is built from 15 residues. CDR1 is SEHNR and CDR2 is FQNEAQ in the germline V gene (reference sequence). CDR3 sequence reads: CASSLRGQGLYEQYF. The CDR3 DNA follows: TGTGCCAGCAGCTTACGCGGACAGGGGCTCTACGAGCAGTACTTC.